These 10 T cell receptor beta chains originate from one sample sequenced in a study of beta chain features in type 1 diabetes. Overall study findings and caveats: Researchers report that Type 1 diabetes patients had moderately but significantly shorter TCRB CDR3s across all four CD4+ subsets.

Antigen specificity for these receptors is unknown. Expressed TCRB transcripts were sequenced because the entire RNA isolate underwent reverse transcription. The assay was immunoSEQ multiplex PCR, and TCRdb's table has in-frame clones only and misses some. Of 550,000 to 850,000 clones detected, 10% to 15% appear once; the ten largest clones hold about 0.02%. The sample comprised naive CD4+ T cells from blood. The receptors were gathered from a man between 18 and 29 years old with type 1 diabetes.

The sample holds a few counts of this clone. V gene TRBV7-2 combines with J gene TRBJ1-5; D is possibly TRBD1 (5 bases). V was pared by 0 bases and J by 3 bases, with 12 bases between. This CDR3 has 16 residues. The germline V gene encodes CDR1 SGHTA and CDR2 FQGNSA. Written as DNA, the CDR3 is TGTGCCAGCAGCTTAGCGAGCAGGGAGAACAATCAGCCCCAGCATTTT. The encoded protein is CASSLASRENNQPQHF. Complete variable domain (other parts from reference TRBV7-2 and TRBJ1-5): GAGVSQSPSNKVTEKGKDVELRCDPISGHTALYWYRQSLGQGLEFLIYFQGNSAPDKSGLPSDRFSAERTGGSVSTLTIQRTQQEDSAVYLCASSLASRENNQPQHFGDGTRLSIL.

This clone was counted between two and nine times. The rearrangement links TRBV18 to TRBJ2-7; TRBD1 matches 8 bases. The CDR3 loop spans 13 amino acids. Germline trimming cut 4 bases from V and 2 bases from J; bases unmatched to any gene: 1. CDR1 KGHSH and CDR2 LQKENI come from the germline V gene. DNA of the CDR3: TGTGCCAGCTCACTACAGGGGGCCTACGAGCAGTACTTC. This gives the protein CASSLQGAYEQYF.

This clone was recorded a few times. The chain uses TRBV30 and TRBJ1-6; D not resolved. Germline CDR1 reads GTSNPN; CDR2 reads SVGIG (reference sequence). This CDR3 is built from 16 residues. V was pared by 0 bases and J by 5 bases, with 14 bases between. Here the CDR3 DNA reads TGTGCCTGGAGTGTCTGGGTCCCAAGTGATAATTCACCCCTCCACTTT. It yields the protein CAWSVWVPSDNSPLHF.

The rearrangement uses TRBV15 and TRBJ2-6, with D unresolved. The CDR3 loop spans 19 amino acids. Germline loops: CDR1 LNHNV, CDR2 YYDKDF (reference sequence). Trimming removed 3 bases at V and 0 bases at J, with 18 bases between. CDR3 DNA: TGTGCCACCAGCAGGGCACTGTGGGATGCTAGCTCTGGGGCCAACGTCCTGACTTTC. Protein product: CATSRALWDASSGANVLTF. Complete variable domain (other parts from reference TRBV15 and TRBJ2-6): DAMVIQNPRYQVTQFGKPVTLSCSQTLNHNVMYWYQQKSSQAPKLLFHYYDKDFNNEADTPDNFQSRRPNTSFCFLDIRSPGLGDTAMYLCATSRALWDASSGANVLTFGAGSRLTVL.

This clone appeared a few times. This sequence joins TRBV5-1 and TRBJ2-3; no firm D call. V lost 5 bases to trimming and J lost 0 bases, with 10 bases between them. Germline-derived CDR1 and CDR2 are SGHRS and YFSETQ. The CDR3 contains 14 residues. CDR3 in amino acids: CASRKGSSTDTQYF. CDR3 sequence (DNA): TGCGCCAGCAGGAAGGGCTCTAGCACAGATACGCAGTATTTT.

The chain recombines TRBV28 with TRBJ1-1, with D uncertain. The V gene lost 5 bases and the J gene lost 0 bases, with 10 bases spanning the gap. CDR1 and CDR2 (germline): MDHEN, SYDVKM. The CDR3 contains 14 residues. The CDR3 protein is CASSVATLNTEAFF. The CDR3, as DNA: TGTGCCAGCAGTGTGGCGACATTGAACACTGAAGCTTTCTTT.

The sample holds a few counts of this clone. The chain uses TRBV29-1 and TRBJ2-4; 9 nucleotides align to TRBD2. J gave up 3 bases and V 7 bases, and 13 bases lay outside the gene matches. CDR1 and CDR2 from the germline V gene are SQVTM and ANQGSEA. CDR3 length: 16 amino acids. The chain's CDR3 is CSAQGGLAGIKNIQYF. The CDR3 coding sequence is TGCAGCGCCCAAGGGGGGCTAGCGGGAATCAAAAACATTCAGTACTTC.

This rearrangement joins TRBV5-4 to TRBJ1-1; TRBD1 matches 7 bases. Unmatched junction bases numbered 5, after V lost 3 bases and J lost 0 bases. The germline gives CDR1 SGHNT, CDR2 YYREEE (reference sequence). CDR3 length: 15 amino acids. The chain's CDR3 is CASSSGGTVNTEAFF. CDR3 sequence (DNA): TGTGCCAGCAGCTCGGGAGGGACAGTGAACACTGAAGCTTTCTTT.

The chain combines TRBV28 with TRBJ2-3; D is perhaps TRBD1 (6 bases). The CDR3 has 15 amino acids. Germline V lookup: CDR1 MDHEN, CDR2 SYDVKM. Trimming left V 3 bases short and J 6 bases short, with 16 bases between. The CDR3 sequence is CASSLARGPGDTQYF. CDR3 bases: TGTGCCAGCAGTTTGGCCAGGGGCCCTGGGGATACGCAGTATTTT.

This clone was recorded a few times. V usage is TRBV4-2 and J usage is TRBJ2-1; the match to TRBD2 covers 7 bases. CDR3 length equals 17 residues. Per germline, CDR1 LGHNA and CDR2 YNFKEQ. The V gene end was trimmed by 0 bases and the J gene end by 0 bases; junction bases not matched to a gene: 5. The CDR3 loop reads CASSQDSGGSSYNEQFF. DNA of the CDR3: TGTGCCAGCAGCCAAGATTCGGGCGGGAGCTCCTACAATGAGCAGTTCTTC.